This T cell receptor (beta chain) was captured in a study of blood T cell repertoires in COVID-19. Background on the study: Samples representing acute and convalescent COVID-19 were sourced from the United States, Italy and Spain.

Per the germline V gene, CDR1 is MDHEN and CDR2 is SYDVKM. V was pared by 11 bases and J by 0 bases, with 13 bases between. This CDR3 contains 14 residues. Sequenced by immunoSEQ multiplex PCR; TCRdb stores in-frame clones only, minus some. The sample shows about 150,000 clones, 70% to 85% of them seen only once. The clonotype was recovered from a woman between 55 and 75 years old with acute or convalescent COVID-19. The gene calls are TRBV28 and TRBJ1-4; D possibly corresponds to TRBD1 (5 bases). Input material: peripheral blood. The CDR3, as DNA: TGTGCCTGGGGGGGGATTTCAACTAATGAAAAACTGTTTTTT. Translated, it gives CAWGGISTNEKLFF.